This T cell receptor beta chain emerged from a study of blood T cells in healthy people across ages. Study findings and constraints: Among long-lived donors, naive CD4+ cells were more numerous and diversity higher than in aged donors.

Then a second PCR, running roughly 7 to 11 cycles, was carried out with a sample-barcoded 5' primer and a J-beta primer mix. TCRdb re-called the 5' RACE reads through MiXCR, storing one row per CDR3 protein. This table has about 760,000 distinct CDR3 sequences, 56% appearing once. Points on this clonotype: As yet, its antigen is unknown.

The germline V gene has CDR1 SGHTA and CDR2 FQGNSA. The V and J ends lost 1 base and 0 bases respectively, with 8 bases between them. This CDR3 region has 15 residues. The source of this sequence is a man aged 35 to 55 in good health. The sequenced sample consisted of blood. This sequence joins TRBV7-2 and TRBJ2-3; TRBD2 might be the D (5 bases). CDR3 protein: CASSLEDFSTDTQYF. CDR3 coding DNA: TGTGCCAGCAGCTTAGAGGACTTTAGCACAGATACGCAGTATTTT.